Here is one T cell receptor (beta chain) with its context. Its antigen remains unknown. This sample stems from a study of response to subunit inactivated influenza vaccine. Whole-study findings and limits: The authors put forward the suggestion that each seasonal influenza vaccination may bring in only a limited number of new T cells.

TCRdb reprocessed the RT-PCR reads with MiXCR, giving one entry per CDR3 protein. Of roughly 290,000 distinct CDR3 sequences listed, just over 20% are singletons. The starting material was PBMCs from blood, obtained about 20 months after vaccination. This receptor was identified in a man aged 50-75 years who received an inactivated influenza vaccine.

The CDR3 bases are TGTGCCAGCAGTGAAGCCGGGGGGGCTATATACGAGCAGTACTTC. It yields the protein CASSEAGGAIYEQYF. The rearrangement uses TRBV6-1 and TRBJ2-7; TRBD2 aligns across 8 bases. With V trimmed by 0 bases and J by 4 bases, 5 bases remained unmatched. This CDR3 has 15 residues. CDR1 is MNHNS, CDR2 SASEGT, per germline.